The T cell receptor (beta chain) described here comes from a study of blood T cells in healthy people across ages. With a J-beta primer mix and a sample-barcoded 5' primer, a second PCR ran 7 to 11 cycles. A 12-random-nucleotide template-switch adaptor tagged each cDNA molecule. MiXCR was run by TCRdb on the 5' RACE reads, yielding one entry per CDR3 protein. The data show hundreds of thousands of distinct CDR3 sequences, roughly 56% seen once. Peripheral blood was drawn, roughly 10 milliliters per donor. The specimen was blood. The clonotype was recovered from a man between 35 and 55 years old in good health.

In DNA form, the CDR3 reads TGTGCCAGCAGCCCGGCAGGGTACACTGAAGCTTTCTTT. This translates into CASSPAGYTEAFF. The chain uses TRBV7-9 and TRBJ1-1; possible D gene TRBD1, 5 bases. The CDR3 has 13 residues. The germline V gene encodes CDR1 SEHNR and CDR2 FQNEAQ (reference sequence). V was cut by 5 bases and J by 3 bases, with 10 bases left in between.